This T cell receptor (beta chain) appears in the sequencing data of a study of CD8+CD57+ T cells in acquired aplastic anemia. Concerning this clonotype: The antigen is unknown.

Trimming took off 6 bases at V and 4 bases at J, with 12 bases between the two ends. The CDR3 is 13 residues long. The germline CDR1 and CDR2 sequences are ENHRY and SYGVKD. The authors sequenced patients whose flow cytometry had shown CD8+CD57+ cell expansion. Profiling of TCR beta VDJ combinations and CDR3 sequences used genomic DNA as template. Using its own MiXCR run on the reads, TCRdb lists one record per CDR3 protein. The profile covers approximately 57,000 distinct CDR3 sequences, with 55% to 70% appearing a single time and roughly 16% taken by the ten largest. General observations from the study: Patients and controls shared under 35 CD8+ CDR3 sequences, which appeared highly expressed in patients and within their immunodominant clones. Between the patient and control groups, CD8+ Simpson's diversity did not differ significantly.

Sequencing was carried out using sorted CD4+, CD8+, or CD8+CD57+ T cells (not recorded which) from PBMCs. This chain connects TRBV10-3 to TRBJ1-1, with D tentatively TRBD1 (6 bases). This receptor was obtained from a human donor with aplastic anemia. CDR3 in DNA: TGTGCCATCAGGAATGGACAGACCACTGAAGCTTTCTTT. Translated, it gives CAIRNGQTTEAFF.